This TCR beta chain was sequenced for a study of blood T cells in healthy people across ages. For the second PCR, which ran for roughly 6 to 12 cycles, a sample-barcoded 5' primer and a J-beta primer mix were used. MiXCR was run by TCRdb on the 5' RACE reads, yielding one entry per CDR3 protein. The data show hundreds of thousands of distinct CDR3 sequences, with 58% seen just once and more than 35% held by the top ten. This clonotype was counted between two and nine times. This CDR3 has 12 amino acids. The V gene lost 1 base and the J gene lost 8 bases, with 11 bases spanning the gap. Germline V gene sequence: CDR1 DFQATT, CDR2 SNEGSKA (reference sequence).

The chain has TRBV20-1 and TRBJ1-2, with D possibly matching TRBD1 (5 bases). The sequence came from a man aged 55 to 70 in good health. The sequencing input was blood. The CDR3 sequence: CSARGQGGGYTF. In DNA form, the CDR3 reads TGCAGTGCTAGAGGGCAGGGCGGGGGCTACACCTTC.